This is a list of T cell receptor beta chains from one sample in a study of circulating CD8 cells and anti-PD-1 response in melanoma. MiXCR, applied by TCRdb to the reads, yields one record per CDR3 protein. The table lists approximately 1,300 distinct CDR3 sequences, approximately 6.7% of them singletons. The sequencing here drew on CD8+ T cells from PBMCs, taken at baseline or after one month of anti-PD-1 therapy (not recorded which). These receptors all stem from a human donor with melanoma. CDR3s include the opening cysteine and the closing phenylalanine or tryptophan. D genes are given only for firm matches. Size values are once, few and many counts, or a class for expanded clones, and some rows have none.

D gene: TRBD1; clone size: medium-sized; J gene: TRBJ2-1; V gene: TRBV7-8; CDR3 protein: CASSNPDRGPFYNEQFF; CDR3 DNA: TGTGCCAGCAGCAACCCCGACAGGGGCCCCTTCTACAATGAGCAGTTCTTC
D gene: -; clone size: medium-sized; J gene: TRBJ2-7; V gene: TRBV29-1; CDR3 protein: CSAVGTGLLIRQYF; CDR3 DNA: TGCAGCGCTGTGGGGACCGGGCTCCTGATTAGACAGTACTTC
D gene: TRBD2; clone size: large; J gene: TRBJ2-7; V gene: TRBV28; CDR3 protein: CASSFALGTSDSYEQYF; CDR3 DNA: TGTGCCAGCAGTTTCGCCCTCGGGACTAGCGACTCCTACGAGCAGTACTTC
D gene: -; clone size: medium-sized; J gene: TRBJ1-1; V gene: TRBV24-1; CDR3 protein: CATSEAQGNTEAFF; CDR3 DNA: TGTGCCACCAGTGAGGCACAGGGGAACACTGAAGCTTTCTTT
D gene: -; clone size: large; J gene: TRBJ2-7; V gene: TRBV28; CDR3 protein: CASSLGGTYEQYF; CDR3 DNA: TGTGCCAGCAGTTTAGGCGGAACCTACGAGCAGTACTTC
D gene: TRBD1; clone size: medium-sized; J gene: TRBJ2-7; V gene: TRBV28; CDR3 protein: CASSFFGTGIYEQYF; CDR3 DNA: TGTGCCAGCAGTTTTTTTGGGACAGGGATCTACGAGCAGTACTTC
D gene: -; clone size: large; J gene: TRBJ2-7; V gene: TRBV7-3; CDR3 protein: CASSLRRGAIDEQYF; CDR3 DNA: TGTGCCAGCAGCTTAAGAAGGGGGGCCATCGACGAGCAGTACTTC
D gene: -; clone size: medium-sized; J gene: TRBJ2-1; V gene: TRBV27; CDR3 protein: CASTSPSGGDEQFF; CDR3 DNA: TGTGCCAGCACCTCACCAAGTGGTGGGGATGAGCAGTTCTTC
D gene: TRBD1; clone size: medium-sized; J gene: TRBJ2-5; V gene: TRBV28; CDR3 protein: CASSSLRGQGKETQYF; CDR3 DNA: TGTGCCAGCAGTTCATTACGTGGACAGGGTAAAGAGACCCAGTACTTC
D gene: -; clone size: large; J gene: TRBJ1-1; V gene: TRBV2; CDR3 protein: CASANFEAFF; CDR3 DNA: TGTGCCAGCGCGAATTTTGAAGCTTTCTTT
D gene: -; clone size: medium-sized; J gene: TRBJ2-3; V gene: TRBV28; CDR3 protein: CASSLTSVTDTQYF; CDR3 DNA: TGTGCCAGCAGTTTAACTAGTGTCACAGATACGCAGTATTTT
D gene: TRBD1; clone size: medium-sized; J gene: TRBJ2-7; V gene: TRBV20-1; CDR3 protein: CSARSGTGYKRWTLSYEQYF; CDR3 DNA: TGCAGTGCTAGGTCCGGGACAGGGTACAAGCGGTGGACACTTTCCTACGAGCAGTACTTC
D gene: -; clone size: large; J gene: TRBJ2-7; V gene: TRBV28; CDR3 protein: CASSLGSASYEQYF; CDR3 DNA: TGTGCCAGCAGTTTGGGATCCGCTTCCTACGAGCAGTACTTC
D gene: -; clone size: medium-sized; J gene: TRBJ1-2; V gene: TRBV29-1; CDR3 protein: CSVEDRTKIGRLAEYGYTF; CDR3 DNA: TGCAGCGTTGAAGATCGAACTAAGATCGGCCGTCTTGCTGAGTATGGCTACACCTTC
D gene: -; clone size: hyperexpanded; J gene: TRBJ2-7; V gene: TRBV7-2; CDR3 protein: CASSSQTREQYF; CDR3 DNA: TGTGCCAGCAGCTCCCAGACTAGAGAGCAGTACTTC
D gene: -; clone size: medium-sized; J gene: TRBJ2-7; V gene: TRBV27; CDR3 protein: CASSSGTANEQYF; CDR3 DNA: TGTGCCAGCAGTTCGGGGACGGCCAACGAGCAGTACTTC
D gene: TRBD2; clone size: few; J gene: TRBJ2-7; V gene: TRBV28; CDR3 protein: CASSFSTSGLGEQYF; CDR3 DNA: TGTGCCAGCAGTTTTTCGACTAGCGGGCTGGGAGAGCAGTACTTC
D gene: -; clone size: large; J gene: TRBJ1-2; V gene: TRBV28; CDR3 protein: CASSLTAIYGYTF; CDR3 DNA: TGTGCCAGCAGCCTGACAGCGATCTATGGCTACACCTTC
D gene: TRBD2; clone size: large; J gene: TRBJ2-5; V gene: TRBV7-3; CDR3 protein: CASSPAGAGETQYF; CDR3 DNA: TGTGCCAGCAGTCCAGCGGGAGCCGGAGAGACCCAGTACTTC
D gene: TRBD1; clone size: medium-sized; J gene: TRBJ1-5; V gene: TRBV7-8; CDR3 protein: CASRQGPNQPQHF; CDR3 DNA: TGTGCCAGCCGACAGGGGCCCAATCAGCCCCAGCATTTT
D gene: TRBD2; clone size: medium-sized; J gene: TRBJ2-7; V gene: TRBV19; CDR3 protein: CASSLKGLVGEQYF; CDR3 DNA: TGTGCCAGTAGTCTAAAGGGACTAGTAGGCGAGCAGTACTTC
D gene: -; clone size: medium-sized; J gene: TRBJ2-7; V gene: TRBV19; CDR3 protein: CASSIDHGSGEQYF; CDR3 DNA: TGTGCCAGTAGTATAGATCACGGGAGTGGCGAGCAGTACTTC
D gene: -; clone size: medium-sized; J gene: TRBJ2-7; V gene: TRBV20-1; CDR3 protein: CSASGTVYEQYF; CDR3 DNA: TGCAGTGCTAGCGGGACTGTTTACGAGCAGTACTTC
D gene: -; clone size: medium-sized; J gene: TRBJ1-1; V gene: TRBV28; CDR3 protein: CASRGNFYTEAFF; CDR3 DNA: TGTGCCAGCAGGGGGAATTTCTACACTGAAGCTTTCTTT
D gene: -; clone size: medium-sized; J gene: TRBJ2-1; V gene: TRBV7-8; CDR3 protein: CASSLATGPLYNEQFF; CDR3 DNA: TGTGCCAGCAGCTTAGCGACAGGCCCTCTTTACAATGAGCAGTTCTTC
D gene: TRBD1; clone size: -; J gene: TRBJ1-6; V gene: TRBV7-8; CDR3 protein: CASSPGTEDSPLHF; CDR3 DNA: TGTGCCAGCAGTCCCGGGACAGAGGATTCACCCCTCCACTTT
D gene: -; clone size: medium-sized; J gene: TRBJ1-1; V gene: TRBV6-4; CDR3 protein: CASSEQGNTEAFF; CDR3 DNA: TGTGCCAGCAGTGAACAGGGGAACACTGAAGCTTTCTTT
D gene: -; clone size: medium-sized; J gene: TRBJ2-1; V gene: TRBV24-1; CDR3 protein: CAIRDSSYNEQFF; CDR3 DNA: TGTGCCATCCGAGACAGCTCCTACAATGAGCAGTTCTTC
D gene: -; clone size: medium-sized; J gene: TRBJ2-7; V gene: TRBV7-3; CDR3 protein: CASSLGAGPYEQYF; CDR3 DNA: TGTGCCAGCAGCTTAGGGGCAGGGCCCTACGAGCAGTACTTC
D gene: -; clone size: large; J gene: TRBJ2-1; V gene: TRBV20-1; CDR3 protein: CSARDQVSGWENEQFF; CDR3 DNA: TGCAGTGCTAGAGATCAAGTGTCAGGGTGGGAGAATGAGCAGTTCTTC
D gene: -; clone size: large; J gene: TRBJ2-7; V gene: TRBV28; CDR3 protein: CASSLHTRTALNTYEQYF; CDR3 DNA: TGTGCCAGCAGTCTCCATACCCGGACGGCACTTAACACCTACGAGCAGTACTTC
D gene: -; clone size: -; J gene: TRBJ1-1; V gene: TRBV25-1; CDR3 protein: CASKRGGNTEAFF; CDR3 DNA: TGTGCCAGCAAGCGGGGGGGGAACACTGAAGCTTTCTTT
D gene: -; clone size: large; J gene: TRBJ1-1; V gene: TRBV29-1; CDR3 protein: CSAQGRGNTEAFF; CDR3 DNA: TGCAGCGCCCAGGGGAGGGGGAACACTGAAGCTTTCTTT
D gene: -; clone size: large; J gene: TRBJ1-1; V gene: TRBV6-5; CDR3 protein: CASSYSRGYTEAFF; CDR3 DNA: TGTGCCAGCAGTTACTCCCGGGGCTACACTGAAGCTTTCTTT
D gene: TRBD1; clone size: medium-sized; J gene: TRBJ2-7; V gene: TRBV24-1; CDR3 protein: CATSAPDRVDEQYF; CDR3 DNA: TGTGCCACCAGTGCCCCGGACAGGGTGGACGAGCAGTACTTC
D gene: -; clone size: large; J gene: TRBJ2-3; V gene: TRBV24-1; CDR3 protein: CATSDFADTDTQYF; CDR3 DNA: TGTGCCACCAGTGATTTTGCAGACACAGATACGCAGTATTTT
D gene: -; clone size: large; J gene: TRBJ2-1; V gene: TRBV2; CDR3 protein: CASSASRWEQFF; CDR3 DNA: TGTGCCAGCAGCGCCTCTAGGTGGGAGCAGTTCTTC
D gene: TRBD2; clone size: medium-sized; J gene: TRBJ2-3; V gene: TRBV28; CDR3 protein: CAAKGLAGGHTDTQYF; CDR3 DNA: TGTGCCGCAAAAGGACTAGCGGGAGGCCACACAGATACGCAGTATTTT
D gene: -; clone size: large; J gene: TRBJ1-2; V gene: TRBV27; CDR3 protein: CASSSAWDYYGYTF; CDR3 DNA: TGTGCCAGCAGTTCTGCATGGGACTACTATGGCTACACCTTC
D gene: -; clone size: medium-sized; J gene: TRBJ2-7; V gene: TRBV7-3; CDR3 protein: CASSLSGSLDEQYF; CDR3 DNA: TGTGCCAGCAGCTTAAGTGGGAGTCTCGACGAGCAGTACTTC
D gene: -; clone size: -; J gene: TRBJ2-1; V gene: TRBV12-3/TRBV12-4; CDR3 protein: CASSLEGYKQFF; CDR3 DNA: TGTGCCAGCAGCTTGGAGGGCTATAAGCAGTTCTTC
D gene: -; clone size: medium-sized; J gene: TRBJ1-1; V gene: TRBV7-9; CDR3 protein: CASRLNTEAFF; CDR3 DNA: TGTGCCAGCAGATTAAACACTGAAGCTTTCTTT
D gene: -; clone size: medium-sized; J gene: TRBJ2-2; V gene: TRBV27; CDR3 protein: CASSFGDVGPGELFF; CDR3 DNA: TGTGCCAGCAGTTTCGGGGACGTGGGGCCCGGGGAGCTGTTTTTT
D gene: -; clone size: medium-sized; J gene: TRBJ2-1; V gene: TRBV20-1; CDR3 protein: CSARGLVRQDNEQFF; CDR3 DNA: TGCAGTGCTAGAGGGTTAGTACGGCAGGACAATGAGCAGTTCTTC
D gene: -; clone size: medium-sized; J gene: TRBJ2-5; V gene: TRBV7-3; CDR3 protein: CASSPQGSETQYF; CDR3 DNA: TGTGCCAGCAGCCCCCAGGGCTCGGAGACCCAGTACTTC
D gene: -; clone size: medium-sized; J gene: TRBJ2-1; V gene: TRBV19; CDR3 protein: CASSIGSASISSYNEQFF; CDR3 DNA: TGTGCCAGTAGTATCGGCAGCGCTAGTATTAGCTCCTACAATGAGCAGTTCTTC
D gene: -; clone size: medium-sized; J gene: TRBJ2-3; V gene: TRBV4-2; CDR3 protein: CASSPGDTQYF; CDR3 DNA: TGTGCCAGCAGCCCGGGGGATACGCAGTATTTT
D gene: TRBD1; clone size: medium-sized; J gene: TRBJ2-2; V gene: TRBV28; CDR3 protein: CASSSIDRGNTGELFF; CDR3 DNA: TGTGCCAGCAGTTCGATCGACAGGGGAAACACCGGGGAGCTGTTTTTT
D gene: TRBD1; clone size: large; J gene: TRBJ1-1; V gene: TRBV7-9; CDR3 protein: CASSPQGATEAFF; CDR3 DNA: TGTGCCAGCAGTCCACAGGGGGCTACTGAAGCTTTCTTT